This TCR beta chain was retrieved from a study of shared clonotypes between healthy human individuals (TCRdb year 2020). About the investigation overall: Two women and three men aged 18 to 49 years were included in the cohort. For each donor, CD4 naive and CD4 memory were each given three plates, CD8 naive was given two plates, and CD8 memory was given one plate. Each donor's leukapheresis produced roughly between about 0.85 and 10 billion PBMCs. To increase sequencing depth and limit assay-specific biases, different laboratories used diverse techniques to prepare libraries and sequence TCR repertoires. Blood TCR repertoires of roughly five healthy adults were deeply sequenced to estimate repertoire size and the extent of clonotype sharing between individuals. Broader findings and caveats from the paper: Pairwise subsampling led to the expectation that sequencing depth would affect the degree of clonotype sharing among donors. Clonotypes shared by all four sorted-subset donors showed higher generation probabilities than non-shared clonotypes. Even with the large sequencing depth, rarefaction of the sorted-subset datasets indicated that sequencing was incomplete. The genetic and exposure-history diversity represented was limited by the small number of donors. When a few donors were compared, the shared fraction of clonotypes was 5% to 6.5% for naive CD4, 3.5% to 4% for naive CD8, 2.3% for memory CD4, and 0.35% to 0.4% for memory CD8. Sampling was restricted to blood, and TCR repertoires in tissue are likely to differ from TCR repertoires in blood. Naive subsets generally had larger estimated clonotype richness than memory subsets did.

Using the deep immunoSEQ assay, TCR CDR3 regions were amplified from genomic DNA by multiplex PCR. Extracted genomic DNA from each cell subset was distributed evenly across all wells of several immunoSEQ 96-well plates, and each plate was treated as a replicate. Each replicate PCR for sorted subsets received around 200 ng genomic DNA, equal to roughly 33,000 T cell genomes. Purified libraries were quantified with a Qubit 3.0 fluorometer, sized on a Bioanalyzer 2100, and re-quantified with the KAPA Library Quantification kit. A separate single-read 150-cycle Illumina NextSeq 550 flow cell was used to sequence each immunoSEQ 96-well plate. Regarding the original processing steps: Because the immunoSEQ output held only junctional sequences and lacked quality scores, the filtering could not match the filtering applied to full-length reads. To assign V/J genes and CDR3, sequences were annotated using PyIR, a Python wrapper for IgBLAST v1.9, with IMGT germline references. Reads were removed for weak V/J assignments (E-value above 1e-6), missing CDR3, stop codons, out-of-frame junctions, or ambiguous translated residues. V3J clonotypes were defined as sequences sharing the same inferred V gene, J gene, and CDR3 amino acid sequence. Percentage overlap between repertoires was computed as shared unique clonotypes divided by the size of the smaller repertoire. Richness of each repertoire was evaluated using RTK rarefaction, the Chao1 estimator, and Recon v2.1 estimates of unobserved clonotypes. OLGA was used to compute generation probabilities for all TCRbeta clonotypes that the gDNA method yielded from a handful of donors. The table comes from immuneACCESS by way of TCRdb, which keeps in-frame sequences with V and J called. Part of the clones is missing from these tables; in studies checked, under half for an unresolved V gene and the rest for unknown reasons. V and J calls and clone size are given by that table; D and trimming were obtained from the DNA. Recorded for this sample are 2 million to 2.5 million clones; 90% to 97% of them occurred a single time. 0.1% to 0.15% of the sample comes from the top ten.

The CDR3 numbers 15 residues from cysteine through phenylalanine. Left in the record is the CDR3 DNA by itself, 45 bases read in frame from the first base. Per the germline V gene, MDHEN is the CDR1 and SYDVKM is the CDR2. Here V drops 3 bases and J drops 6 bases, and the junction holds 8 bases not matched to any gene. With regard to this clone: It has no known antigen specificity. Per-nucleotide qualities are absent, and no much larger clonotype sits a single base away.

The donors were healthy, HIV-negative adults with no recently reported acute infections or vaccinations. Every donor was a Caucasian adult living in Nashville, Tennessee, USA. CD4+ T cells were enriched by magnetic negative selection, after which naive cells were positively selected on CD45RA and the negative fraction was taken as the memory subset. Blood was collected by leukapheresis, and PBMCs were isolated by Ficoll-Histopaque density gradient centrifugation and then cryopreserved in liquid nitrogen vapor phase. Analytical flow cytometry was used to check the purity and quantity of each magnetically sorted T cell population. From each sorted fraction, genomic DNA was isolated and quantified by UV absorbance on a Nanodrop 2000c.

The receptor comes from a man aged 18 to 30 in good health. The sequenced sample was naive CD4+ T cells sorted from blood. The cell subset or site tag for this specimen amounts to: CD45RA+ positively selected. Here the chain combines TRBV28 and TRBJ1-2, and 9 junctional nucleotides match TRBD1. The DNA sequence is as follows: TGTGCCAGCAGTTTCCAGAACCGACAGGGGGATGGCTACACCTTC. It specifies CASSFQNRQGDGYTF.